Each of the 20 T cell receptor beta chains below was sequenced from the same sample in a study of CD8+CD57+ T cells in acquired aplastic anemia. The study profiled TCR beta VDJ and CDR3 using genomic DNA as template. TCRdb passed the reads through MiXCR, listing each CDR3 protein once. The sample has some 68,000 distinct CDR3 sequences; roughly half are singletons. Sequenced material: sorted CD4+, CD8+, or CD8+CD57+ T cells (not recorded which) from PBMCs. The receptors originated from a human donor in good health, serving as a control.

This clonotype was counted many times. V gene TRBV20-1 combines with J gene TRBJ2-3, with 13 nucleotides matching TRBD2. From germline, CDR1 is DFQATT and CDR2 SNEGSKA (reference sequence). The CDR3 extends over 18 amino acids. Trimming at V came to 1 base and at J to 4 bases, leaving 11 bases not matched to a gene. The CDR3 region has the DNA TGCAGTGCTAGAGGGACTAGCGGGGGTCAGGGTCCCCCAGATACGCAGTATTTT. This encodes CSARGTSGGQGPPDTQYF.

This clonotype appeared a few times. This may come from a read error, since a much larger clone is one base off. CDR3 amino acids: CASSFSSSGRPLGGEQFF. The CDR3 DNA reads TGCGCCAGCAGCTTTTCGTCTAGCGGGAGGCCCCTAGGAGGGGAGCAGTTCTTC. V gene TRBV5-1 combines with J gene TRBJ2-1, with 11 nucleotides matching TRBD2. J was trimmed by 10 bases and V by 2 bases; bases with no gene match: 17. Germline V CDR1 and CDR2: SGHRS, YFSETQ. The CDR3 covers 18 residues.

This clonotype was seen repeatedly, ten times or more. The CDR3 region has the DNA TGTGCCAGCAGTGAGGTGGGGGGCAGGGGGCAACCCCAGCATTTT. The encoded protein is CASSEVGGRGQPQHF. The chain employs TRBV6-1 and TRBJ1-5, with 8 bases identical to TRBD1. Trimming cost V 3 bases and J 10 bases; bases outside gene matches: 11. The CDR3 runs to 15 residues. Germline V lookup: CDR1 MNHNS, CDR2 SASEGT.

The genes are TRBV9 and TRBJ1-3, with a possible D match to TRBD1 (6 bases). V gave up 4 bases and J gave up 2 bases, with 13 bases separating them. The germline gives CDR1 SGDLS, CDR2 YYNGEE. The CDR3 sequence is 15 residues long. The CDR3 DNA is TGTGCCAGCAGCCCCAGGACAGTAACTGGAAACACCATATATTTT. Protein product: CASSPRTVTGNTIYF.

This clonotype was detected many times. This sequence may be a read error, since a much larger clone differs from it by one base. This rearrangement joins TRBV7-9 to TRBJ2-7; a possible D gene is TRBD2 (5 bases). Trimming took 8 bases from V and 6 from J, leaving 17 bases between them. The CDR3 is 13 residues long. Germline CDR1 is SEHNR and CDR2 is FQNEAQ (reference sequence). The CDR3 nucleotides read TGTGCCAGCGGCTCACGGGGTTCTAGCGAGCAGTACTTC. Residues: CASGSRGSSEQYF.

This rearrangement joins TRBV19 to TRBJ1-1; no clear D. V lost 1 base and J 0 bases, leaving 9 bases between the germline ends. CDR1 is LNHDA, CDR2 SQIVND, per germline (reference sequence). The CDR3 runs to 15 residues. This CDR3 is CASSIVKGMNTEAFF. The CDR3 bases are TGTGCCAGTAGTATAGTGAAAGGTATGAACACTGAAGCTTTCTTT.

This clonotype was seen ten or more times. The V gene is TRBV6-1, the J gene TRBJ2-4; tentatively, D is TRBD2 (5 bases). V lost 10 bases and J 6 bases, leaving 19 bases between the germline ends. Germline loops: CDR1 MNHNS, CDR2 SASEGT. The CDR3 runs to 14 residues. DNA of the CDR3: TGTGCCACCATGGCCTCCCCTGAGGGAAACATTCAGTACTTC. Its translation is CATMASPEGNIQYF.

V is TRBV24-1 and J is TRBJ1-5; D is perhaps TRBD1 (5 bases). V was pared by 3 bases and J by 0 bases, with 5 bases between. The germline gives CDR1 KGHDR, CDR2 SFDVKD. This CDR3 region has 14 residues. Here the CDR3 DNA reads TGTGCCACCAGTGATCAGGGTAGCAATCAGCCCCAGCATTTT. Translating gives CATSDQGSNQPQHF.

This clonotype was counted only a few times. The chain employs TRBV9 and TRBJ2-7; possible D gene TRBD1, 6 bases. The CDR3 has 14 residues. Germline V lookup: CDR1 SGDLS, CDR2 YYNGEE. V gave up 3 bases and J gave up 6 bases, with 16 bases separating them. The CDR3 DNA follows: TGTGCCAGCAGCGGCGCGGACAGCCCACGCGAGCAGTACTTC. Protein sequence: CASSGADSPREQYF.

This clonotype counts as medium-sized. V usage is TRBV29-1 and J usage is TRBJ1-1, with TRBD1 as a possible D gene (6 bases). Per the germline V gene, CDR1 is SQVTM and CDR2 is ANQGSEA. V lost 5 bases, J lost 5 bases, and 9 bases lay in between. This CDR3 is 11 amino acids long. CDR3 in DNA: TGCAGCGTTTTTCAGGGGACTGAAGCTTTCTTT. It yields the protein CSVFQGTEAFF. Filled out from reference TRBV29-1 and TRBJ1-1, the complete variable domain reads SAVISQKPSRDICQRGTSLTIQCQVDSQVTMMFWYRQQPGQSLTLIATANQGSEATYESGFVIDKFPISRPNLTFSTLTVSNMSPEDSSIYLCSVFQGTEAFFGQGTRLTVV.

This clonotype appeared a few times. The CDR3 reads CSVFAEYEQYF. The CDR3 nucleotides read TGCAGCGTTTTCGCGGAATACGAGCAGTACTTC. The V and J genes are TRBV29-1 and TRBJ2-7; D is undetermined. Trimming removed 5 bases from V and 4 bases from J, with 9 bases in between. Germline assignment: CDR1 SQVTM and CDR2 ANQGSEA. The CDR3 is made up of 11 amino acids.

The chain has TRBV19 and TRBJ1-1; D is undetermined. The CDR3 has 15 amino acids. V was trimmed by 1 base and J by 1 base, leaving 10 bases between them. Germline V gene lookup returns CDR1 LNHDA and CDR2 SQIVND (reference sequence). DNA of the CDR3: TGTGCCAGTAGTATAGTCGCAGTAAAGAACACTGAAGCTTTCTTT. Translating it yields CASSIVAVKNTEAFF.

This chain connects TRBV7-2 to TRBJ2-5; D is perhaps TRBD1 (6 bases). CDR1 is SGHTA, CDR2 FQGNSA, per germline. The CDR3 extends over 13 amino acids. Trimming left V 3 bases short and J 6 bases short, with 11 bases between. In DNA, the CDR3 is TGTGCCAGCAGCTTCAGGGGATCGAAGACCCAGTACTTC. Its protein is CASSFRGSKTQYF.

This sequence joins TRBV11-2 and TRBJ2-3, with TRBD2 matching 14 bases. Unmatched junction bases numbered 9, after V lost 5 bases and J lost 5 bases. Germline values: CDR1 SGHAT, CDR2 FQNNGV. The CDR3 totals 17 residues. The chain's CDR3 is CASSPLGLAGVVDTQYF. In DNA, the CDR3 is TGTGCCAGCAGCCCTTTGGGACTAGCGGGAGTAGTAGATACGCAGTATTTT.

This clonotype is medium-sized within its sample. The CDR3 here is CASSVARASGSSEQFF. The CDR3 coding sequence is TGTGCCAGCAGCGTAGCTCGGGCTAGCGGGAGTAGCGAGCAGTTCTTC. The chain is built from TRBV9 and TRBJ2-1; 10 bases agree with TRBD2. J gave up 10 bases and V 0 bases, and 10 bases lay outside the gene matches. The CDR3 runs 16 residues. CDR1 is SGDLS and CDR2 is YYNGEE in the germline V gene. The full variable domain, completed using reference TRBV9 and TRBJ2-1, is DSGVTQTPKHLITATGQRVTLRCSPRSGDLSVYWYQQSLDQGLQFLIQYYNGEERAKGNILERFSAQQFPDLHSELNLSSLELGDSALYFCASSVARASGSSEQFFGPGTRLTVL.

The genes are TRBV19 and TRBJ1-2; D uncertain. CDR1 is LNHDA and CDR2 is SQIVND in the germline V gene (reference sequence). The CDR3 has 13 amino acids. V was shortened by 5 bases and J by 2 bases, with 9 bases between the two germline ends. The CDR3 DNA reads TGTGCCAGTAGTTGGGAGGACAACTATGGCTACACCTTC. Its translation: CASSWEDNYGYTF.

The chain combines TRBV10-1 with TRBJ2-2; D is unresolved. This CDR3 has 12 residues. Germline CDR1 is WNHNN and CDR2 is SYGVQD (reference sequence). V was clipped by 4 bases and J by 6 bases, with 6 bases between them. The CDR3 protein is CASSVVAGELFF. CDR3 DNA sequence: TGCGCCAGCAGTGTGGTTGCCGGGGAGCTGTTTTTT.

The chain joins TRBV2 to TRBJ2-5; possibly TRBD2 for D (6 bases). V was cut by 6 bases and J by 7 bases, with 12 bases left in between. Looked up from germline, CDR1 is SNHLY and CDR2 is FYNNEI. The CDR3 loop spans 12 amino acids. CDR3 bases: TGTGCCAGCAGGGGGGAGGCTGGGACCCAGTACTTC. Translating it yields CASRGEAGTQYF.

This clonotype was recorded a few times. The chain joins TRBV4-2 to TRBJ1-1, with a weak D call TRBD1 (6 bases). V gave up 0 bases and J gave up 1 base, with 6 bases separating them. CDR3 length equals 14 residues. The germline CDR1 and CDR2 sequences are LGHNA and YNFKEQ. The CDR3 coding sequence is TGTGCCAGCAGCCAAGAAGGGGGGAACACTGAAGCTTTCTTT. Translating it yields CASSQEGGNTEAFF.

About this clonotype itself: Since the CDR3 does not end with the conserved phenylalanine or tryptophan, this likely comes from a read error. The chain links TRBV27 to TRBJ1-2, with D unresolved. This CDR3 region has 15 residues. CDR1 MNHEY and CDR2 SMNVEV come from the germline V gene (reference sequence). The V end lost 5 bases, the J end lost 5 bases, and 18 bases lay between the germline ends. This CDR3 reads CASSPFNFLGYGYTL. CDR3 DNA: TGTGCCAGCAGTCCATTCAACTTTCTAGGGTATGGCTACACCCTC.